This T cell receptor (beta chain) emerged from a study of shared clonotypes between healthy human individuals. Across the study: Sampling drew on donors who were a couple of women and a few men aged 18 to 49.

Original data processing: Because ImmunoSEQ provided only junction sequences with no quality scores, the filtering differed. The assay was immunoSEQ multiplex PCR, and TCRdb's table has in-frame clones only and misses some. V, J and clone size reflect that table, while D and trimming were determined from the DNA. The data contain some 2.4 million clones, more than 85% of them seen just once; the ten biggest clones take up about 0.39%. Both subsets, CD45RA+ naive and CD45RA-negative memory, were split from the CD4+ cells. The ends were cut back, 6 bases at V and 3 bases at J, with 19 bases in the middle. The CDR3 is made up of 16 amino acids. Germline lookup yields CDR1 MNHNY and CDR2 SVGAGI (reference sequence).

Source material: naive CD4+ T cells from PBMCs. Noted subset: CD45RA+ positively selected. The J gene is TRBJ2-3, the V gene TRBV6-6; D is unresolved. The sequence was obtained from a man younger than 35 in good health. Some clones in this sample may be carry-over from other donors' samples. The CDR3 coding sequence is TGTGCCAGCAGCTCGACTGGAGCATCTCTTACAGATACGCAGTATTTT. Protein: CASSSTGASLTDTQYF.